What follows are 13 T cell receptor beta chains derived from one specimen sequenced in a study of somatic mutations in cytotoxic T cells in rheumatoid arthritis. Libraries were prepared by immunoSEQ multiplex PCR; TCRdb keeps only in-frame clonotypes and omits some of them. The data show 15,000 to 20,000 clones, around three quarters seen once. Sequencing was done on a sample of CD8+ T cells sorted from blood. Receptors originate from an adult with rheumatoid arthritis.

The V and J genes are TRBV2 and TRBJ2-7; unclear D gene. Germline V gene lookup returns CDR1 SNHLY and CDR2 FYNNEI. Trimming stripped 4 bases from V and 2 bases from J, with 15 bases between. This CDR3 has 15 residues. In DNA form, the CDR3 reads TGTGCCAGCAGTGGGCGGCAGCCCCTTCCCTACGAGCAGTACTTC. Its protein is CASSGRQPLPYEQYF.

The rearrangement links TRBV2 to TRBJ2-7, with unresolved D. The V end lost 3 bases, the J end lost 3 bases, and 15 bases lay between the germline ends. The CDR3 consists of 15 residues. Germline CDR1 and CDR2: SNHLY and FYNNEI. CDR3 in amino acids: CASSDVGSRGYEQYF. CDR3 DNA: TGTGCCAGCAGTGATGTGGGCAGCCGAGGCTACGAGCAGTACTTC.

This clone was found once. This specimen includes other DNA sequences encoding the same CDR3. The V and J genes are TRBV29-1 and TRBJ1-2; TRBD1 matches 7 bases. In germline, CDR1 is SQVTM, CDR2 ANQGSEA. Trimming removed 5 bases from V and 5 bases from J; junction bases left unmatched: 11. This CDR3 has 14 amino acids. CDR3 in amino acids: CSVPVHRGSYGYTF. The DNA for the CDR3 is TGCAGCGTTCCAGTGCACAGGGGAAGTTATGGCTACACCTTC.

This clone was seen a handful of times. V and J are TRBV30 and TRBJ1-4; the match to TRBD1 covers 10 bases. After removal of 5 bases from V and 8 bases from J, the junction contained 8 bases not matched to a gene. This CDR3 region has 14 residues. Germline CDR1 and CDR2: GTSNPN and SVGIG (reference sequence). DNA for the CDR3: TGTGCCTGGGACAGGGGGCTAGCGGGCGAAAAACTGTTTTTT. Its protein is CAWDRGLAGEKLFF.

The gene calls are TRBV4-1 and TRBJ1-2; TRBD1 aligns across 8 bases. J lost 8 bases, V lost 3 bases, and 8 bases had no gene match. CDR3 length: 14 amino acids. Germline CDR1 MGHRA, CDR2 YSYEKL. This CDR3 is CASSHPGGMLGYTF. The CDR3 DNA is TGCGCCAGCAGCCACCCAGGGGGCATGTTGGGCTACACCTTC.

The V call is TRBV30, the J call TRBJ1-3; D perhaps matches TRBD1 (6 bases). Germline V CDR1 and CDR2: GTSNPN, SVGIG (reference sequence). V shed 5 bases and J shed 2 bases, with 13 bases lying between them. The CDR3 consists of 14 residues. CDR3 DNA: TGTGCCTGGGAGACAGGTTTCGCTGGAAACACCATATATTTT. Protein: CAWETGFAGNTIYF.

V usage is TRBV2 and J usage is TRBJ2-5, with D hard to call. The J call could be wrong; TRBJ2-7 is a better fit for the DNA end. CDR3 size: 11 residues. The germline gives CDR1 SNHLY, CDR2 FYNNEI. CDR3 amino acids: CASMENYEQYF. The CDR3 DNA sequence: TGTGCCAGCATGGAAAACTACGAGCAGTACTTC.

This sequence joins TRBV5-1 and TRBJ2-5; no reliable D call. The CDR3 has 11 amino acids. The V gene lost 4 bases and the J gene lost 2 bases, with 3 bases spanning the gap. CDR1 SGHRS and CDR2 YFSETQ come from the germline V gene. The CDR3 loop reads CASSLQETQYF. The CDR3 nucleotides read TGCGCCAGCAGCCTACAAGAGACCCAGTACTTC.

The J gene is TRBJ2-1, the V gene TRBV7-9; D is possibly TRBD1 or TRBD2 (6 bases each). The CDR3 runs 15 residues. Per the germline V gene, CDR1 is SEHNR and CDR2 is FQNEAQ (reference sequence). Trimming removed 1 base from V and 7 bases from J, with 14 bases in between. DNA for the CDR3: TGTGCCAGCAGCTTAGATGGGGGGCTGGGGAATGAGCAGTTCTTC. Amino acid sequence: CASSLDGGLGNEQFF.

V is TRBV5-1 and J is TRBJ1-2; 9 bases line up with TRBD1. The V gene's germline CDR1 is SGHRS and CDR2 YFSETQ. The CDR3 sequence is 17 residues long. V gave up 4 bases and J gave up 3 bases; unmatched junction bases: 13. The chain's CDR3 is CASSLNRGRGEDYGYTF. The CDR3, as DNA: TGCGCCAGCAGCCTGAACAGGGGGCGCGGTGAGGACTATGGCTACACCTTC.

This chain uses TRBV25-1 with TRBJ2-7; no firm D call. Germline CDR1 is MGHDK and CDR2 is SYGVNS. The CDR3 covers 11 residues. Trimming left V 3 bases short and J 2 bases short, with 2 bases between. The CDR3 sequence is CASSEAYEQYF. The DNA of the CDR3 is TGTGCCAGCAGTGAGGCCTACGAGCAGTACTTC.

The chain joins TRBV7-6 to TRBJ1-3; D may be TRBD1 (6 bases). V was trimmed by 2 bases and J by 0 bases, leaving 23 bases between them. Germline CDR1 and CDR2: SGHVS and FNYEAQ. The CDR3 length is 20 residues. The CDR3 reads CASSLRTGSGSPLSGNTIYF. CDR3 in DNA: TGTGCCAGCAGCTTAAGAACAGGGTCCGGTTCCCCACTCTCTGGAAACACCATATATTTT.

The rearrangement links TRBV11-2 to TRBJ1-5; unclear D gene. From germline, CDR1 is SGHAT and CDR2 FQNNGV. This CDR3 contains 15 residues. V lost 5 bases and J 4 bases, leaving 15 bases between the germline ends. For the CDR3, the DNA is TGTGCCAGCAGCCCGAACCCGGGAGAGAATCAGCCCCAGCATTTT. Translated, it gives CASSPNPGENQPQHF.